The entry below gives a single T cell receptor (beta chain) sequence along with its context. The data belong to a study of blood T cell repertoires in COVID-19. Study-wide background: The cDNA or gDNA used as material had been derived from T cells, B-cell-depleted T cells, or PBMCs.

V was trimmed by 11 bases and J by 4 bases, leaving 18 bases between them. Germline V gives CDR1 MNHEY, CDR2 SMNVEV (reference sequence). The CDR3 totals 14 residues. Method: immunoSEQ multiplex PCR; TCRdb's copy keeps in-frame clones and lacks some. This sample has around 210,000 clones, with roughly 90% found just once. This clonotype originated in a woman younger than 30 who had recovered from COVID-19. Sequencing input: PBMCs or T cells enriched from blood (not recorded which). V is TRBV27 and J is TRBJ2-1; the D gene is possibly TRBD2 (6 bases). The CDR3 nucleotides are TGTGCCTCCCACCCGGGGGACGATTACAATGAGCAGTTCTTC. Translation gives CASHPGDDYNEQFF.